This T cell receptor (beta chain) was profiled in a study of OX40 agonist ivuxolimab in advanced cancers. About the investigation overall: The costimulatory receptor OX40 (CD134) was targeted by ivuxolimab, a fully human IgG2 agonistic monoclonal antibody. The dose-escalation cohort was 80% to 90% male with a mean age of about 65 years, ranging from roughly 20 to 80. Intravenous ivuxolimab was administered to patients every 2 weeks at six dose levels: 0.01, 0.1, 0.3, 1.5, 3 and 10 mg/kg. The paper covers the monotherapy dose-escalation part of the phase I ivuxolimab trial, which included N of about 51 patients. Peripheral TCRbeta sequencing was intended to test whether TCR sequence diversity was altered and clonal T-cell expansion was caused by ivuxolimab. Patients were allowed to have had prior anti-PD-1, anti-PD-L1 or anti-CTLA-4 therapy, and around two fifths of the dose-escalation patients had been treated with checkpoint inhibitors. Partial responses occurred in three dose-escalation patients: two with cutaneous melanoma and one with hepatocellular carcinoma. Among the approximately 50 dose-escalation patients, approximately 20 had hepatocellular carcinoma, 15 or so melanoma, 9 renal cell carcinoma and 9 head and neck cancer.

The trial excluded patients who had a history of autoimmune disease or were on systemic immunosuppression. Peripheral blood for TCR sequencing was drawn from every dose cohort at baseline, at cycle 4 day 1 and at cycle 7 day 1. The samples were taken from a phase I, first-in-human, multicenter, open-label dose-escalation trial of ivuxolimab. Adults with locally advanced or metastatic head and neck squamous cell, hepatocellular, melanoma or renal cell carcinoma were enrolled in the trial. Before TCR sequencing, CD4+ T cells and CD8+ T cells were sorted from peripheral blood as separate populations. Study-wide conclusions, independent of this receptor: After ivuxolimab, CD8+ T cells had more expanded clones than CD4+ T cells on average. Low levels of normalized T-cell clonal expansion were also seen in some patients who did not respond. At doses of 0.1 to 3.0 mg/kg, clonal expansion of both CD4+ and CD8+ T cells in blood was seen between baseline and week 6. Which antigens the clonally expanded peripheral T cells were specific for was not determined. Partial responders in the 0.1-3.0 mg/kg groups had among the lowest normalized peripheral clonal expansion, especially among CD8+ T cells.

V is pruned by 10 bases and J by 1 base, leaving 5 bases of the junction without a gene match. CDR1 and CDR2 (KGHSH, LQKENI) derive from the germline V gene. There are 15 amino acids in the CDR3, from cysteine to phenylalanine inclusive. Left in the record is the CDR3 DNA by itself, 45 bases read in frame from the first base. Genomic DNA was extracted from sorted cells for sequencing of the TCRbeta CDR3 region. TCRbeta CDR3 regions were sequenced using the immunoSEQ Assay. TCRdb mirrors the immuneACCESS table, restricted to in-frame sequences. Some clones are absent from its copies; in checked studies, under half trace to an unresolved V gene, and the reason for the others is unknown. The table for this sample lists 70,000 to 90,000 clones; 81% of them were counted only once. About 5% of the sample lies in the top ten. Worth noting for this clone: It lacks a known antigen. No clone much larger than this one lies a single base away; base qualities are absent.

The receptor's source is an adult with an advanced solid tumor such as melanoma, head and neck, liver or kidney cancer. The rearrangement joined TRBV18 to TRBJ2-6; 9 central bases correspond to TRBD1. Sequences were derived from CD4+ or CD8+ T cells sorted from blood, sampled in a trial of the OX40 agonist ivuxolimab. The nucleotide sequence is TGTGCCATGGGACAGGGTACATCTGGGGCCAACGTCCTGACTTTC. It codes for CAMGQGTSGANVLTF.